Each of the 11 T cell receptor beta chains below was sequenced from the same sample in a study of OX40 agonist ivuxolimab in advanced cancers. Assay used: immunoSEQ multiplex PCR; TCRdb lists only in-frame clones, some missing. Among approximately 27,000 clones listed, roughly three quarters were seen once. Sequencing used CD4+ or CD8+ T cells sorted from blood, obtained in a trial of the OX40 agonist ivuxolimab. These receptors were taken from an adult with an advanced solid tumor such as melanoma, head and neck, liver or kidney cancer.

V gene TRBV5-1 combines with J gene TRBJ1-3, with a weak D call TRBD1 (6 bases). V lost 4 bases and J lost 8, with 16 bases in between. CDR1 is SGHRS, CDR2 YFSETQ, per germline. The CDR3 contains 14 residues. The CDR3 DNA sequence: TGCGCCAGCAGCCCGGCCAGGGGTGGGGACACCATATATTTT. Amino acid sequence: CASSPARGGDTIYF.

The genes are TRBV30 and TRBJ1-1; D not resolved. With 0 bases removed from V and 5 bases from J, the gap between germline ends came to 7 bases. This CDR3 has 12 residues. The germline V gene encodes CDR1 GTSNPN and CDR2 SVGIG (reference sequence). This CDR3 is CAWSVRATEAFF. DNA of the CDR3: TGTGCCTGGAGTGTACGGGCGACTGAAGCTTTCTTT.

CDR3 in amino acids: CSATGQGKYGYTF. The CDR3 nucleotides are TGCAGCGCCACGGGACAGGGGAAGTATGGCTACACCTTC. The rearrangement links TRBV29-1 to TRBJ1-2; 10 bases line up with TRBD1. V shed 7 bases and J 5 bases; nucleotides not matched to a gene: 7. The germline gives CDR1 SQVTM, CDR2 ANQGSEA. The CDR3 spans 13 residues.

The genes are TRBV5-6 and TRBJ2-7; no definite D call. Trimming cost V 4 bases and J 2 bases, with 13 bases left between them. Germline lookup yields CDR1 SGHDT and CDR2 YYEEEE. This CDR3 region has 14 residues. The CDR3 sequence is CASSPTTTTYEQYF. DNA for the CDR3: TGTGCCAGCAGCCCTACAACGACCACCTACGAGCAGTACTTC.

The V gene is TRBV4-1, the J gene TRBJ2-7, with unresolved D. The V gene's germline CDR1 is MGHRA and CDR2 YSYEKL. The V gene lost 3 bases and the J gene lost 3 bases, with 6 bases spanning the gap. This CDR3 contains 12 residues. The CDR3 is CASSQVHYEQYF. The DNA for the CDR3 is TGCGCCAGCAGCCAGGTTCACTACGAGCAGTACTTC.

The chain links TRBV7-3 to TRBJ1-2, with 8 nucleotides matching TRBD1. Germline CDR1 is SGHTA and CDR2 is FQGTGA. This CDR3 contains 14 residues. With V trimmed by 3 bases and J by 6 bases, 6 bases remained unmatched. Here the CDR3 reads CASSFSGQGDGYTF. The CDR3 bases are TGTGCCAGCAGCTTCTCCGGACAGGGAGATGGCTACACCTTC.

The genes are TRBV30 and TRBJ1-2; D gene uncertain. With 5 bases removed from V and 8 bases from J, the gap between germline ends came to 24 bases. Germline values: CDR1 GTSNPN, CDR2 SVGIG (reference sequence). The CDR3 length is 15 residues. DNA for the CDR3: TGTGCCTGGTGCCTAGATTCGGGTTTTGCGGGGGGCTACACCTTC. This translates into CAWCLDSGFAGGYTF.

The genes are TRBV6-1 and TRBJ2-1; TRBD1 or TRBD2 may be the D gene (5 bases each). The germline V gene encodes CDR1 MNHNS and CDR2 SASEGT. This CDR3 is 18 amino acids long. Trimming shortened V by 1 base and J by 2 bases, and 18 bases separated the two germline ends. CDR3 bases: TGTGCCAGCAGTGAAGGTTGGGGAACCCGGGGCCCCTACAATGAGCAGTTCTTC. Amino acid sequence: CASSEGWGTRGPYNEQFF.

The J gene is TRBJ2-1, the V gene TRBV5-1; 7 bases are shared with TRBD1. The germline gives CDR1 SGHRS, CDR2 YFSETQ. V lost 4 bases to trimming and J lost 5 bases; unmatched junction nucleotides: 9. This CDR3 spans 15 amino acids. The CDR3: CASSVYDRENNEQFF. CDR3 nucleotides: TGCGCCAGCAGCGTATACGACAGGGAGAACAATGAGCAGTTCTTC.

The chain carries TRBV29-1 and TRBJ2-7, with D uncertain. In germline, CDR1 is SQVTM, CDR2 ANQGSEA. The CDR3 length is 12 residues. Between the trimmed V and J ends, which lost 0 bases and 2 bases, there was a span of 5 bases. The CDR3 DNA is TGCAGCGTTGAAGATGGGGCCTACGAGCAGTACTTC. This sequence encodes CSVEDGAYEQYF.

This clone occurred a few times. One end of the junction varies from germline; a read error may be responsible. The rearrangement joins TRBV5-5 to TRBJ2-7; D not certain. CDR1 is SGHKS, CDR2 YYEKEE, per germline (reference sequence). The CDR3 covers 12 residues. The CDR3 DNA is TGTGCCAGCAGATTGGTAGGTCTCGAGCAGTACTTC. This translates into CASRLVGLEQYF.